There are a few counts of the clone carrying this TCR beta chain. Its antigen remains unknown. Libraries were prepared by immunoSEQ multiplex PCR; TCRdb keeps only in-frame clonotypes and omits some of them. The data contain 30,000 to 45,000 clones, 60% to 85% of them singletons. V lost 6 bases to trimming and J lost 2 bases, with 22 bases between them. Germline V gene lookup returns CDR1 KGHSH and CDR2 LQKENI. The CDR3 extends over 17 amino acids. Time point of the sample: week 47, end of study. What each vaccine dose contained was 300 ug of mutant IDH1 20-mer peptide, accompanied by topical imiquimod. The sample is drawn from a study of a mutant IDH1 vaccine in newly diagnosed glioma.

The sequenced sample was PBMCs, obtained from a glioma patient whose treatment included an IDH1 peptide vaccine. This sequence was found in a man aged 35-49 years with glioma. The V call is TRBV18, the J call TRBJ1-1, with D possibly TRBD1 on 5 matching bases. CDR3 region: CASSPGQGSRSNTEAFF. The DNA of the CDR3 is TGTGCCAGCTCCCCAGGGCAGGGTTCGAGGAGTAACACTGAAGCTTTCTTT.